This TCR beta chain was recorded in a study of blood T cell repertoires in COVID-19. Study background: Collection of acute and convalescent COVID-19 samples took place in the United States, Italy and Spain.

In the source study's methods: Counts of nucleated cells, estimated from reference gene primer amplification, were obtained. The method was immunoSEQ multiplex PCR; TCRdb's version includes in-frame clones alone and lacks a portion of them. V, J and clone size reflect that table, while D and trimming were determined from the DNA. The table has roughly 500,000 clones, 89% seen once; the top ten hold 0.75% to 0.9%. CDR3 length: 13 residues. Per germline, CDR1 MNHEY and CDR2 SVGAGI. Notes on this clone: One junction end disagrees with the germline gene, perhaps due to a read error.

Recruited during active infection, patients (from Seattle) were subsequently followed longitudinally. This clonotype was obtained from a man aged 18-30 years with COVID-19, enrolled during active disease. The chain recombines TRBV6-5 with TRBJ2-2; D unclear. Specimen: peripheral blood. The CDR3 spells CASNTANSGELFF. CDR3 in DNA: TGTGCCAGCAATACCGCCAACAGCGGGGAGCTGTTTTTT.